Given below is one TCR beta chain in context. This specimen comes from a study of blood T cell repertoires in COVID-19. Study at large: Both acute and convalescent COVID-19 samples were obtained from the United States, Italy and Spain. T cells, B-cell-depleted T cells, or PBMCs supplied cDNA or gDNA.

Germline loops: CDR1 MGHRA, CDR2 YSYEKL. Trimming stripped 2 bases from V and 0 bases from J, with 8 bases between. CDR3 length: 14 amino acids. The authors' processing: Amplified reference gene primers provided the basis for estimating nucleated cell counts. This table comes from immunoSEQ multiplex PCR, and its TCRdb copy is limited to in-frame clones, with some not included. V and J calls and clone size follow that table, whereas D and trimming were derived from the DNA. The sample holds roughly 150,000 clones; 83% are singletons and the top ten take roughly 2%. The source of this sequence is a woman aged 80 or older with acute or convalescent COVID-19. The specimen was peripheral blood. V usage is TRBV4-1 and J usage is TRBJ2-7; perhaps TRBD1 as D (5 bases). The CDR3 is CASSQQGLSYEQYF. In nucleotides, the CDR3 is TGCGCCAGCAGCCAACAGGGCCTCTCCTACGAGCAGTACTTC.